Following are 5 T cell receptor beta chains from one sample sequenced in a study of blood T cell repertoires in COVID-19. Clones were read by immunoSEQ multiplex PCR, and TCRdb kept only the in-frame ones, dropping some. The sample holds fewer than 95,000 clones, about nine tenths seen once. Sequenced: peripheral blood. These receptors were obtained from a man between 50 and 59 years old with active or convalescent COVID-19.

The CDR3 DNA reads as TGTGCCAGCAGTGATCATCCTCAAGGAGGGATTTCACCCCTCCACTTT. It is translated as CASSDHPQGGISPLHF. V gene TRBV6-1 combines with J gene TRBJ1-6; D ambiguous. Germline V gene data show CDR1 as MNHNS and CDR2 as SASEGT. V gave up 3 bases and J gave up 9 bases, with 18 bases separating them. There are 16 residues in the CDR3.

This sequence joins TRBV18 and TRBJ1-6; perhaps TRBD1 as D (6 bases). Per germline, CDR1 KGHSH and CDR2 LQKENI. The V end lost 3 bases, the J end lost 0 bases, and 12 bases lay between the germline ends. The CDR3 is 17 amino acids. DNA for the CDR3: TGTGCCAGCTCACCCGGGACAATGAGCTCCTATAATTCACCCCTCCACTTT. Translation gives CASSPGTMSSYNSPLHF.

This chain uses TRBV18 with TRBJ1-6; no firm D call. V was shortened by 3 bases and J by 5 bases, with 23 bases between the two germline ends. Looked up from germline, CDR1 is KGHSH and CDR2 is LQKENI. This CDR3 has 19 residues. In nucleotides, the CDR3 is TGTGCCAGCTCACCTCTGGGCCTTGGCAGACACGCTGATAATTCACCCCTCCACTTT. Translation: CASSPLGLGRHADNSPLHF.

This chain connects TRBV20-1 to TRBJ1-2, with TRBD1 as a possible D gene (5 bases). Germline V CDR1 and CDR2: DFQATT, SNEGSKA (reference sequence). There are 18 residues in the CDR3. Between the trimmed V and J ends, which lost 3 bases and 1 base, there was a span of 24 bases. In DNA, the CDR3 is TGCAGTGCTAGTTTCGCTTGGGGCAGGAATAGAAATAACTATGGCTACACCTTC. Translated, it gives CSASFAWGRNRNNYGYTF.

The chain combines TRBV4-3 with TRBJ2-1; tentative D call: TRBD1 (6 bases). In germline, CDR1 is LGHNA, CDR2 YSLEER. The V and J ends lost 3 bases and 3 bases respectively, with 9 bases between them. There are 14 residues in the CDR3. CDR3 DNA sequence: TGCGCCAGCAGCCAGGGGGCTTTCTACAATGAGCAGTTCTTC. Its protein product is CASSQGAFYNEQFF.